A single TCR beta chain is shown here with its context. This specimen comes from a study of blood T cell repertoires in COVID-19. Germline V gene lookup returns CDR1 MNHNY and CDR2 SVGAGI (reference sequence). V gave up 8 bases and J gave up 0 bases, with 8 bases separating them. This CDR3 is built from 13 residues. Measured with immunoSEQ multiplex PCR; TCRdb has only the in-frame clones, and not every one. The repertoire holds hundreds of thousands of clones, roughly 88% seen once, with under 4.5% in the top ten. Specimen: peripheral blood. The rearrangement links TRBV6-6 to TRBJ1-3; D is undetermined. The sequence came from a woman aged 50 to 60 with active or convalescent COVID-19. Here the CDR3 reads CASARGSGNTIYF. The CDR3 DNA is TGTGCCAGCGCTCGAGGCTCTGGAAACACCATATATTTT.